This TCR beta chain derives from a study of cytomegalovirus exposure and HLA in healthy donors. A few counts support this clone. The CDR3 loop spans 16 amino acids. The ends lost 10 bases at V and 1 base at J; junction bases unmatched: 11. Germline V CDR1 and CDR2: MDHEN, SYDVKM. PCR involved 60 Vbeta and 13 Jbeta primers. Measured with immunoSEQ multiplex PCR; TCRdb has only the in-frame clones, and not every one. The table includes about 200,000 clones, about 13% detected once. Sequenced: PBMCs. V usage is TRBV28 and J usage is TRBJ2-3; 10 nucleotides agree with TRBD1. The clonotype was recovered from a man between 45 and 60 years old in good health and CMV-seropositive. Here the CDR3 reads CATRYPGTGGTDTQYF. CDR3 bases: TGTGCCACCAGGTACCCCGGGACAGGGGGCACAGATACGCAGTATTTT.